Described below is a single T cell receptor (beta chain) sequence and its context. What it binds is not known. This entry is derived from a study of CD8+CD57+ T cells in acquired aplastic anemia. About the research overall: The study obtained an average of around 3.4 ug of DNA from sorted CD4+ and CD8+ cells. Findings and caveats of the study: Statistical testing detected no significant gap in CD8+ Simpson's diversity between patients and controls.

The CDR3 is 14 amino acids. Germline V gene sequence: CDR1 SGHRS, CDR2 YFSETQ. With 4 bases removed from V and 3 bases from J, the gap between germline ends came to 14 bases. Profiles of TCR beta VDJ and CDR3 were generated from a genomic DNA template. TCRdb processed the reads anew with MiXCR; each CDR3 protein has one entry. The data hold about 98,000 distinct CDR3 sequences, with about 66% observed a single time. Those patients picked for sequencing had displayed CD8+CD57+ cell expansion on flow cytometry. This sequence was found in a human donor with aplastic anemia. This chain links TRBV5-1 with TRBJ2-7; TRBD2 is a possible D gene (6 bases). Sequenced input: sorted CD4+, CD8+, or CD8+CD57+ T cells (not recorded which) from PBMCs. CDR3 DNA: TGCGCCAGCAGCCCGGGACTCAACGTCTACGAGCAGTACTTC. Translating gives CASSPGLNVYEQYF.